The 32 T cell receptor beta chains below all came from one sample that was sequenced in a study of T cell responses to AZD1222 COVID-19 vaccine. Libraries were prepared by immunoSEQ multiplex PCR; TCRdb keeps only in-frame clonotypes and omits some of them. The sample records 120,000 to 150,000 clones, around 89% being singletons. The sample here was peripheral blood, taken on day 0 of MenACWY control vaccination. The receptors were sampled from an adult in good health.

The genes are TRBV7-9 and TRBJ2-6; D is undetermined. Per the germline V gene, CDR1 is SEHNR and CDR2 is FQNEAQ (reference sequence). Trimming took off 1 base at V and 0 bases at J, with 4 bases between the two ends. The CDR3 extends over 15 amino acids. The CDR3 loop is CASSLVGSGANVLTF. In DNA, the CDR3 is TGTGCCAGCAGCTTAGTCGGCTCTGGGGCCAACGTCCTGACTTTC.

J is TRBJ1-5 and V is TRBV7-2, with 7 bases aligning to TRBD1. This CDR3 is built from 15 residues. Germline V gene lookup returns CDR1 SGHTA and CDR2 FQGNSA. The junction had 3 bases not matched to a gene; V was cut back by 0 bases and J by 4 bases. CDR3 sequence (DNA): TGTGCCAGCAGCTTAGCGGGACAGCTAAATCAGCCCCAGCATTTT. Translation gives CASSLAGQLNQPQHF.

The chain uses TRBV9 and TRBJ1-1, with TRBD1 as a possible D gene (5 bases). V shed 4 bases and J shed 4 bases, with 14 bases lying between them. Germline CDR1 is SGDLS and CDR2 is YYNGEE. There are 14 residues in the CDR3. The CDR3 is CASSLRGVGTEAFF. The CDR3 bases are TGTGCCAGCAGCCTGCGAGGGGTGGGCACTGAAGCTTTCTTT.

This clone was recorded once. The chain carries TRBV7-3 and TRBJ2-3; the match to TRBD1 covers 7 bases. This CDR3 spans 15 amino acids. V shed 3 bases, J shed 6 bases, and the junction held 9 bases outside the gene matches. Per the germline V gene, CDR1 is SGHTA and CDR2 is FQGTGA. CDR3 protein: CASSFNRGSLDTQYF. CDR3 coding DNA: TGTGCCAGCAGCTTCAACAGGGGCAGTCTCGATACGCAGTATTTT.

V gene TRBV15 combines with J gene TRBJ1-4, with unresolved D. The CDR3 spans 14 residues. V lost 7 bases and J 6 bases, leaving 15 bases between the germline ends. Germline V gene data show CDR1 as LNHNV and CDR2 as YYDKDF (reference sequence). The CDR3 here is CATKRLGSDEKLFF. In DNA, the CDR3 is TGTGCCACCAAGCGACTTGGGTCGGATGAAAAACTGTTTTTT.

This chain links TRBV7-9 with TRBJ2-4; the match to TRBD1 covers 8 bases. Germline CDR1 SEHNR, CDR2 FQNEAQ (reference sequence). The J segment lost 7 bases and the V segment lost 2 bases, leaving 1 base of the junction unmatched. The CDR3 covers 13 residues. The CDR3 reads CASSLWDRNIQYF. CDR3 sequence (DNA): TGTGCCAGCAGCTTATGGGACAGGAACATTCAGTACTTC. Full variable domain (outside the CDR3, taken from reference TRBV7-9 and TRBJ2-4): DTGVSQNPRHKITKRGQNVTFRCDPISEHNRLYWYRQTLGQGPEFLTYFQNEAQLEKSRLLSDRFSAERPKGSFSTLEIQRTEQGDSAMYLCASSLWDRNIQYFGAGTRLSVL.

The chain couples TRBV18 to TRBJ2-5; D could derive from TRBD1 or TRBD2 (6 bases each). The germline gives CDR1 KGHSH, CDR2 LQKENI. The ends were cut back, 3 bases at V and 5 bases at J, with 13 bases in the middle. This CDR3 comprises 14 residues. CDR3 protein: CASSPSGGRETQYF. CDR3 nucleotide sequence: TGTGCCAGCTCACCCTCCGGGGGCCGGGAGACCCAGTACTTC.

This chain joins TRBV4-1 and TRBJ1-1; D perhaps matches TRBD1 (5 bases). V was shortened by 0 bases and J by 5 bases, with 7 bases between the two germline ends. Germline CDR1 reads MGHRA; CDR2 reads YSYEKL. The CDR3 loop spans 13 amino acids. CDR3 amino acids: CASSQDEGTEAFF. As DNA, the CDR3 is TGCGCCAGCAGCCAAGATGAGGGGACTGAAGCTTTCTTT.

This clone was seen only a few times. The CDR3 region has the DNA TGTGCCAGCAGCTCAGGGAGATTGGGAACTAATGAAAAACTGTTTTTT. It codes for CASSSGRLGTNEKLFF. The chain is built from TRBV5-4 and TRBJ1-4, with D possibly TRBD1 on 5 matching bases. CDR3 length: 16 amino acids. In germline, CDR1 is SGHNT, CDR2 YYREEE (reference sequence). V lost 3 bases and J 1 base, leaving 13 bases between the germline ends.

This chain links TRBV2 with TRBJ2-3; D gene ambiguous. Trimming stripped 8 bases from V and 4 bases from J, with 13 bases between. The CDR3 has 13 amino acids. Germline CDR1 and CDR2: SNHLY and FYNNEI. The CDR3 bases are TGTGCCAGCGCCCTACTGGCGGCAGATACGCAGTATTTT. This gives the protein CASALLAADTQYF.

The chain employs TRBV3-1 (or the pseudogene TRBV3-2) and TRBJ1-4; TRBD1 might be the D (6 bases). In germline, CDR1 is LGHDT, CDR2 YNNKEL (reference sequence). The CDR3 runs to 14 residues. V was cut by 4 bases and J by 8 bases, with 14 bases left in between. The CDR3 region has the DNA TGTGCCAGCAGCCGGGAGGGGGTTACGGAAAAACTGTTTTTT. Translating gives CASSREGVTEKLFF.

The V gene is TRBV29-1, the J gene TRBJ1-2, with D possibly matching TRBD1 (6 bases). V was cut by 6 bases and J by 8 bases, with 13 bases left in between. Germline CDR1 SQVTM, CDR2 ANQGSEA. The CDR3 contains 11 residues. The CDR3 DNA is TGCAGCGTGGGGGGGGCAAAAGGCTACACCTTC. Protein sequence: CSVGGAKGYTF.

This clone was recorded once. The chain employs TRBV24-1 and TRBJ2-1, with D possibly matching TRBD2 (5 bases). Germline loops: CDR1 KGHDR, CDR2 SFDVKD. V was trimmed by 9 bases and J by 7 bases, leaving 21 bases between them. CDR3 length: 15 residues. The CDR3, as DNA: TGTGCCACCCAGAGGGAAGGACCGGGTCGGAATGAGCAGTTCTTC. Protein product: CATQREGPGRNEQFF.

The chain employs TRBV6-2 or TRBV6-3 and TRBJ2-5; 7 bases map to TRBD2. Germline loops: CDR1 MNHEY, CDR2 SVGEGT. CDR3 size: 15 residues. V shed 6 bases and J 2 bases; nucleotides not matched to a gene: 9. CDR3 bases: TGTGCCAGCAGCCTCCTTGGGAGGGGACAAGAGACCCAGTACTTC. Translating gives CASSLLGRGQETQYF.

This chain uses TRBV7-2 with TRBJ1-1, with 7 bases aligning to TRBD1. The length of the CDR3 is 12 residues. J lost 11 bases, V lost 1 base, and 4 bases had no gene match. Germline V gene lookup returns CDR1 SGHTA and CDR2 FQGNSA. This CDR3 is CASSLDRGRAFF. The CDR3 nucleotides are TGTGCCAGCAGCTTAGACAGGGGAAGGGCTTTCTTT.

This clone has only one observation. The CDR3 bases are TGTGCCAGCAGCCAAGGGGCGGGATCTGGAAACACCATATATTTT. It encodes CASSQGAGSGNTIYF. The chain couples TRBV3-1 (or the pseudogene TRBV3-2) to TRBJ1-3; no clear D gene. The germline V and J ends were trimmed by 1 base and 1 base, with 8 bases remaining between them. This CDR3 contains 15 residues. Germline values: CDR1 LGHDT, CDR2 YNNKEL (reference sequence).

The chain recombines TRBV5-1 with TRBJ2-3; TRBD2 is a possible D gene (5 bases). This CDR3 comprises 15 residues. Trimming removed 1 base at V and 4 bases at J, with 13 bases between. From germline, CDR1 is SGHRS and CDR2 YFSETQ. The CDR3 DNA is TGCGCCAGCAGCTTGTCGGACTCGGACTCAGATACGCAGTATTTT. Translation: CASSLSDSDSDTQYF.

This chain connects TRBV18 to TRBJ1-3, with 7 nucleotides matching TRBD1. Germline V gene data show CDR1 as KGHSH and CDR2 as LQKENI. V trimming: 4 bases; J trimming: 1 base; junction bases outside the gene matches: 1. This CDR3 has 14 amino acids. For the CDR3, the DNA is TGTGCCAGCTCACTACAGGGGTCTGGAAACACCATATATTTT. Protein product: CASSLQGSGNTIYF.

On this clone: This CDR3 is also generated by other DNA sequences in the sample. The chain has TRBV3-1 (or the pseudogene TRBV3-2) and TRBJ2-1; D might be TRBD2 (5 bases). Germline values: CDR1 LGHDT, CDR2 YNNKEL (reference sequence). Trimming pared 1 base from V and 10 bases from J, leaving 8 bases between. There are 12 residues in the CDR3. CDR3 sequence: CASSQVAREQFF. DNA for the CDR3: TGTGCCAGCAGCCAAGTAGCGCGGGAGCAGTTCTTC.

CDR3 protein: CASSATGPTDTQYF. The CDR3 DNA reads as TGTGCCAGCAGCGCCACGGGGCCCACAGATACGCAGTATTTT. This chain joins TRBV9 and TRBJ2-3; D may correspond to TRBD1 or TRBD2 (5 bases each). Germline CDR1 reads SGDLS; CDR2 reads YYNGEE. The CDR3 runs to 14 residues. The V gene lost 3 bases and the J gene lost 2 bases, with 10 bases spanning the gap. Supplemented by reference TRBV9 and TRBJ2-3, the full variable domain reads DSGVTQTPKHLITATGQRVTLRCSPRSGDLSVYWYQQSLDQGLQFLIQYYNGEERAKGNILERFSAQQFPDLHSELNLSSLELGDSALYFCASSATGPTDTQYFGPGTRLTVL.

The CDR3 bases are TGTGCCAGCAGTGATGGGACTACCCAAGAGACCCAGTACTTC. This encodes CASSDGTTQETQYF. V is TRBV28 and J is TRBJ2-5; the match to TRBD2 covers 7 bases. The V gene's germline CDR1 is MDHEN and CDR2 SYDVKM. The CDR3 consists of 14 residues. The J segment lost 1 base and the V segment lost 5 bases, leaving 4 bases of the junction unmatched.

The chain combines TRBV20-1 with TRBJ1-4, with D uncertain. V was shortened by 6 bases and J by 8 bases, with 10 bases between the two germline ends. From germline, CDR1 is DFQATT and CDR2 SNEGSKA (reference sequence). The CDR3 sequence is 11 residues long. CDR3 sequence reads: CSAGLGEKLFF. The CDR3, as DNA: TGCAGTGCGGGCCTGGGGGAAAAACTGTTTTTT.

The chain joins TRBV5-1 to TRBJ1-2; perhaps TRBD1 as D (6 bases). The CDR3 contains 14 residues. The germline V and J ends were trimmed by 1 base and 2 bases, with 9 bases remaining between them. Per germline, CDR1 SGHRS and CDR2 YFSETQ. The CDR3, as DNA: TGCGCCAGCAGCTTGACGACAGGAAACTATGGCTACACCTTC. It yields the protein CASSLTTGNYGYTF.

This clone appeared a single time. The chain recombines TRBV29-1 with TRBJ2-3, with D maybe TRBD1 (7 bases). CDR3 size: 19 residues. V lost 5 bases to trimming and J lost 8 bases, with 35 bases between them. The germline V gene encodes CDR1 SQVTM and CDR2 ANQGSEA. The CDR3 bases are TGCAGCGTTCGGATGACAGGGAGGCCAGATCGGGGTTATGTAGGTACGCAGTATTTT. Its translation: CSVRMTGRPDRGYVGTQYF.

The chain employs TRBV4-1 and TRBJ2-1, with D uncertain. Germline CDR1 reads MGHRA; CDR2 reads YSYEKL. Trimming pared 0 bases from V and 7 bases from J, leaving 13 bases between. The CDR3 has 15 amino acids. DNA of the CDR3: TGCGCCAGCAGCCAAGATCGCTCGGCGAAGAATGAGCAGTTCTTC. It translates to CASSQDRSAKNEQFF.

The rearrangement joins TRBV3-1 (or the pseudogene TRBV3-2) to TRBJ1-1, with D hard to call. The CDR3 length is 14 residues. Germline CDR1 is LGHDT and CDR2 is YNNKEL (reference sequence). V lost 0 bases to trimming and J lost 2 bases, with 7 bases between them. The CDR3 sequence is CASSQEGGNTEAFF. CDR3 in DNA: TGTGCCAGCAGCCAAGAGGGTGGTAACACTGAAGCTTTCTTT.

The table lists this clone with a count of one. The rearrangement uses TRBV6-5 and TRBJ2-3; 11 bases are a match to TRBD2. This CDR3 region has 15 residues. V trimming: 0 bases; J trimming: 7 bases; junction bases outside the gene matches: 3. Germline V CDR1 and CDR2: MNHEY, SVGAGI. CDR3 nucleotides: TGTGCCAGCAGTTACTCGGGACTAGCGGCCTATACGCAGTATTTT. It specifies CASSYSGLAAYTQYF.

The J gene is TRBJ1-1, the V gene TRBV18; D not certain. V was cut by 4 bases and J by 2 bases, with 14 bases left in between. The germline gives CDR1 KGHSH, CDR2 LQKENI. The CDR3 spans 15 residues. The CDR3 DNA reads TGTGCCAGCTCACAGGCGTCGAGGCAAAACACTGAAGCTTTCTTT. Encoded protein: CASSQASRQNTEAFF. Together with reference TRBV18 and TRBJ1-1, the CDR3 gives the full variable domain: NAGVMQNPRHLVRRRGQEARLRCSPMKGHSHVYWYRQLPEEGLKFMVYLQKENIIDESGMPKERFSAEFPKEGPSILRIQQVVRGDSAAYFCASSQASRQNTEAFFGQGTRLTVV.

This clone was recorded once. The V call is TRBV4-2, the J call TRBJ2-2; TRBD1 might be the D (6 bases). The length of the CDR3 is 18 residues. The germline V and J ends were trimmed by 4 bases and 2 bases, with 20 bases remaining between them. CDR1 is LGHNA and CDR2 is YNFKEQ in the germline V gene. CDR3 sequence: CASSRYTGKITNTGELFF. The DNA of the CDR3 is TGTGCCAGCAGCCGCTATACAGGGAAAATTACTAACACCGGGGAGCTGTTTTTT.

The chain carries TRBV7-9 and TRBJ2-2, with 9 bases that match TRBD1. The CDR3 runs 16 residues. J gave up 3 bases and V 4 bases, and 6 bases lay outside the gene matches. CDR1 and CDR2 from the germline V gene are SEHNR and FQNEAQ (reference sequence). Here the CDR3 DNA reads TGTGCCAGCAGCTCGTTGTGGACAGGGGACACCGGGGAGCTGTTTTTT. It codes for CASSSLWTGDTGELFF.

This chain connects TRBV28 to TRBJ2-7; D ambiguous. Trimming shortened V by 3 bases and J by 2 bases, and 8 bases separated the two germline ends. The CDR3 is made up of 13 amino acids. Per the germline V gene, CDR1 is MDHEN and CDR2 is SYDVKM. As DNA, the CDR3 is TGTGCCAGCAGTTTGGACGGACCCTACGAGCAGTACTTC. It encodes CASSLDGPYEQYF.

This clone was observed many times. The rearrangement joins TRBV7-9 to TRBJ2-5; D uncertain. CDR3 length: 12 amino acids. Looked up from germline, CDR1 is SEHNR and CDR2 is FQNEAQ (reference sequence). V dropped 4 bases and J dropped 4 bases, with 7 bases sitting between them. CDR3 sequence (DNA): TGTGCCAGCAGCTCCCGAGGAGAGACCCAGTACTTC. Its translation is CASSSRGETQYF.